The rows below give T cell receptor beta chains drawn from one sample of a study of blood T cell repertoires in COVID-19. Sequenced by immunoSEQ multiplex PCR; TCRdb stores in-frame clones only, minus some. The table records 120,000 or so clones, around 83% of them present only once. Sample: PBMCs or T cells enriched from blood (not recorded which). These receptors all come from a woman aged 25 to 45 who had recovered from COVID-19. Each CDR3 is given with its conserved first and last residue. The order of the fields is V gene, CDR3 protein.

v_gene: TRBV7-6
CDR3aa: CASSFSGDRPYEQYF

v_gene: TRBV19
CDR3aa: CASIPSNQPQHF

v_gene: TRBV2
CDR3aa: CASRSFRGTEAFF

v_gene: TRBV7-7
CDR3aa: CASSSLADEQFF

v_gene: TRBV7-2
CDR3aa: CASSLSRSSNQPQHF

v_gene: TRBV27
CDR3aa: CASSLDRGLGYTF

v_gene: TRBV29-1
CDR3aa: CSVGQSHLLGEYF

v_gene: TRBV7-8
CDR3aa: CASSPIAKGAVYGYTF

v_gene: TRBV2
CDR3aa: CASSEDQGAAFF

v_gene: TRBV4-3
CDR3aa: CASSQDLGVYEQYF

v_gene: TRBV7-2
CDR3aa: CASSSSGARSYNEQFF

v_gene: TRBV5-4
CDR3aa: CASSLTGFNSPLHF

v_gene: TRBV5-4
CDR3aa: CASSLATRGNSPLHF

v_gene: TRBV30
CDR3aa: CAWKDEARGTEAFF

v_gene: TRBV3-1/TRBV3-2
CDR3aa: CASSQDLAGANEQFF

v_gene: TRBV5-1
CDR3aa: CASSSDRDLGGYTF

v_gene: TRBV18
CDR3aa: CASSRQGGLNTEAFF

v_gene: TRBV4-3
CDR3aa: CASSQAPGPGANVLTF

v_gene: TRBV6-1
CDR3aa: CASSELPGLAGGNEQFF

v_gene: TRBV19
CDR3aa: CASSFRGKGTDTQYF

v_gene: TRBV5-6
CDR3aa: CASSLWDRLEAFF

v_gene: TRBV3-1/TRBV3-2
CDR3aa: CASSYRGSYEQYF

v_gene: TRBV3-1/TRBV3-2
CDR3aa: CASSQVQTREAKNIQYF

v_gene: TRBV12-3/TRBV12-4
CDR3aa: CASSREYNYGYTF

v_gene: TRBV5-4
CDR3aa: CASSNRDRVYEQYF

v_gene: TRBV28
CDR3aa: CASSGDRMNTEAFF

v_gene: TRBV9
CDR3aa: CASSSFGRTGELFF

v_gene: TRBV28
CDR3aa: CASEVGTEAFF

v_gene: TRBV28
CDR3aa: CASSSDYGYTF